This entry describes one T cell receptor beta chain. The data were taken from a study of blood T cell repertoires in COVID-19. Study background: PBMCs, B-cell-depleted T cells, or T cells were the source of the cDNA or gDNA that made up the material.

CDR3 length: 13 residues. Per the germline V gene, CDR1 is MNHEY and CDR2 is SVGEGT. V was shortened by 4 bases and J by 0 bases, with 5 bases between the two germline ends. Sequencing was performed with immunoSEQ multiplex PCR; in TCRdb, only in-frame clones are kept and a portion is missing. The sample records 84,000 or so clones, 70% to 90% being singletons. The receptor was derived from a man between 65 and 80 years old with acute or convalescent COVID-19. Sequenced sample: peripheral blood. The genes are TRBV6-2 or TRBV6-3 and TRBJ2-3; D not certain. CDR3 in DNA: TGTGCCAGCAGTTTACTGAGCACAGATACGCAGTATTTT. Protein product: CASSLLSTDTQYF.